These 25 T cell receptor beta chains were sequenced from one sample in a study of blood T cell repertoires in COVID-19. Clones were sequenced by immunoSEQ multiplex PCR, and TCRdb holds only the in-frame ones, with some missing. This sample has a few hundred thousand clones, with roughly 87% found just once. Sequenced sample: PBMCs or T cells enriched from blood (not recorded which). The receptor source for this set is a woman aged 25 to 39 who had recovered from COVID-19.

J is TRBJ1-1 and V is TRBV2; D ambiguous. Trimming pared 6 bases from V and 5 bases from J, leaving 13 bases between. From germline, CDR1 is SNHLY and CDR2 FYNNEI. The CDR3 consists of 13 residues. The DNA of the CDR3 is TGTGCCAGCAGCCTTACTGAAGAAACTGAAGCTTTCTTT. Protein: CASSLTEETEAFF.

The sample holds one count of this clone. The chain is built from TRBV29-1 and TRBJ1-2; 7 nucleotides agree with TRBD1. CDR1 SQVTM and CDR2 ANQGSEA come from the germline V gene. The CDR3 totals 13 residues. V lost 2 bases, J lost 5 bases, and 5 bases stayed unmatched. For the CDR3, the DNA is TGCAGCGTTGAAATCCCCAGGGGGTATGGCTACACCTTC. It translates to CSVEIPRGYGYTF. Using reference TRBV29-1 and TRBJ1-2 for the parts outside the CDR3, the full variable domain is SAVISQKPSRDICQRGTSLTIQCQVDSQVTMMFWYRQQPGQSLTLIATANQGSEATYESGFVIDKFPISRPNLTFSTLTVSNMSPEDSSIYLCSVEIPRGYGYTFGSGTRLTVV.

CDR3 bases: TGTGCCAGCAGTGACGGGGCCTTCGGTTCACCCCTCCACTTT. Translated, it gives CASSDGAFGSPLHF. The V gene is TRBV6-4, the J gene TRBJ1-6; a possible D gene is TRBD1 (5 bases). The ends were cut back, 2 bases at V and 9 bases at J, with 11 bases in the middle. Germline loops: CDR1 MRHNA, CDR2 SNTAGT. This CDR3 contains 14 residues.

The chain combines TRBV11-3 with TRBJ2-2; 7 nucleotides line up with TRBD1. This CDR3 region has 15 residues. J gave up 4 bases and V 4 bases, and 6 bases lay outside the gene matches. Germline CDR1 SGHNT, CDR2 YENEEA. The CDR3 is CASSSQGVLTGELFF. The CDR3 bases are TGTGCCAGCAGCTCCCAGGGGGTACTCACCGGGGAGCTGTTTTTT.

The sample holds a few counts of this clone. This sequence joins TRBV7-8 and TRBJ2-6, with D maybe TRBD2 (6 bases). V was shortened by 5 bases and J by 4 bases, with 12 bases between the two germline ends. Germline V gives CDR1 SGHVS, CDR2 FQNEAQ. CDR3 size: 15 residues. The CDR3 protein is CASSLGGSGANVLTF. In nucleotides, the CDR3 is TGTGCCAGCAGCCTGGGAGGCTCCGGGGCCAACGTCCTGACTTTC.

V and J are TRBV13 and TRBJ1-6; D not certain. Germline V gene data show CDR1 as PRHDT and CDR2 as FYEKMQ (reference sequence). Trimming took 2 bases from V and 4 from J, leaving 24 bases between them. This CDR3 contains 20 residues. In DNA form, the CDR3 reads TGTGCCAGCAGCTTATCACCCAGGCGGCACCTCAGCGGTTATAATTCACCCCTCCACTTT. This sequence encodes CASSLSPRRHLSGYNSPLHF.

The rearrangement uses TRBV4-1 and TRBJ1-1; D is undetermined. The CDR3 has 14 amino acids. V dropped 0 bases and J dropped 7 bases, with 12 bases sitting between them. The V gene's germline CDR1 is MGHRA and CDR2 YSYEKL. The CDR3 here is CASSQDGQSLEAFF. For the CDR3, the DNA is TGCGCCAGCAGCCAAGATGGGCAGAGTCTTGAAGCTTTCTTT.

The CDR3 region is CASSPGLDFYEQYF. In DNA form, the CDR3 reads TGCGCCAGCAGCCCGGGACTGGATTTCTACGAGCAGTACTTC. The chain combines TRBV5-1 with TRBJ2-7; the D gene is possibly TRBD2 (6 bases). This CDR3 region has 14 residues. Germline lookup yields CDR1 SGHRS and CDR2 YFSETQ. The V end lost 4 bases, the J end lost 3 bases, and 14 bases lay between the germline ends.

This rearrangement joins TRBV2 to TRBJ1-2; the match to TRBD1 covers 7 bases. With V trimmed by 8 bases and J by 2 bases, 11 bases remained unmatched. CDR1 and CDR2 from the germline V gene are SNHLY and FYNNEI. This CDR3 spans 15 amino acids. The CDR3 DNA reads TGTGCCAGCGGGTTGACAGGGTCGGGCAACTATGGCTACACCTTC. This encodes CASGLTGSGNYGYTF.

This chain joins TRBV4-1 and TRBJ2-1, with D tentatively TRBD2 (6 bases). Deletions cut 1 base from V and 0 bases from J, with 10 bases between. Germline loops: CDR1 MGHRA, CDR2 YSYEKL. This CDR3 contains 16 residues. DNA of the CDR3: TGCGCCAGCAGCCAAGGGTCTAGCGTCTCCTACAATGAGCAGTTCTTC. It translates to CASSQGSSVSYNEQFF.

This clone was recorded a few times. J is TRBJ1-3 and V is TRBV3-1 (or the pseudogene TRBV3-2); D remains ambiguous. V gave up 3 bases and J gave up 0 bases, with 9 bases separating them. CDR1 and CDR2 (germline): LGHDT, YNNKEL (reference sequence). The CDR3 runs 15 residues. The CDR3 DNA reads as TGTGCCAGCAGCCAGGGCAAACCCTCTGGAAACACCATATATTTT. Amino acids: CASSQGKPSGNTIYF.

The J gene is TRBJ1-1, the V gene TRBV10-2, with D perhaps TRBD1 (5 bases). The CDR3 length is 13 residues. V was shortened by 0 bases and J by 10 bases, with 12 bases between the two germline ends. Germline V gene data show CDR1 as WSHSY and CDR2 as SAAADI. Here the CDR3 reads CASSESNGGVAFF. CDR3 in DNA: TGCGCCAGCAGTGAGTCGAATGGGGGGGTAGCTTTCTTT.

The genes are TRBV2 and TRBJ1-1; D gene ambiguous. Germline CDR1 reads SNHLY; CDR2 reads FYNNEI. This CDR3 region has 11 residues. V was cut by 10 bases and J by 2 bases, with 8 bases left in between. The CDR3 is CAIPGNTEAFF. DNA for the CDR3: TGTGCCATACCAGGTAACACTGAAGCTTTCTTT.

The chain combines TRBV6-2 or TRBV6-3 with TRBJ2-7, with 10 bases aligning to TRBD1. Germline V gives CDR1 MNHEY, CDR2 SVGEGT. This CDR3 has 14 residues. The V gene end was trimmed by 5 bases and the J gene end by 6 bases; junction bases not matched to a gene: 7. In DNA form, the CDR3 reads TGTGCCAGCAGTAAATGGGACAGGGGTAGCGAGCAGTACTTC. Protein: CASSKWDRGSEQYF.

This clone occurred once. The rearrangement uses TRBV20-1 and TRBJ1-5, with 11 positions matching TRBD1. The CDR3 runs to 15 residues. Germline lookup yields CDR1 DFQATT and CDR2 SNEGSKA (reference sequence). The V gene end was trimmed by 3 bases and the J gene end by 4 bases; junction bases not matched to a gene: 5. As DNA, the CDR3 is TGCAGTGCTAGTGGGACAGGGGGATTTAATCAGCCCCAGCATTTT. Translation gives CSASGTGGFNQPQHF.

This clone was detected a few times. This chain joins TRBV19 and TRBJ2-1, with 8 bases identical to TRBD2. J gave up 0 bases and V 5 bases, and 3 bases lay outside the gene matches. Germline V lookup: CDR1 LNHDA, CDR2 SQIVND (reference sequence). The CDR3 runs to 15 residues. CDR3 residues: CASSYSGSSYNEQFF. For the CDR3, the DNA is TGTGCCAGTAGTTACAGCGGGAGCTCCTACAATGAGCAGTTCTTC.

This clone was picked up a small number of times. This chain connects TRBV4-1 to TRBJ2-1; 7 bases match TRBD2. Germline CDR1 and CDR2: MGHRA and YSYEKL. After removal of 2 bases from V and 1 base from J, the junction contained 5 bases not matched to a gene. CDR3 length: 16 amino acids. CDR3 loop: CASSQPTSWSYNEQFF. DNA for the CDR3: TGCGCCAGCAGCCAACCGACTAGCTGGTCCTACAATGAGCAGTTCTTC.

This chain uses TRBV5-1 with TRBJ1-2, with unresolved D. Germline V gene data show CDR1 as SGHRS and CDR2 as YFSETQ. V shed 4 bases and J shed 2 bases, with 12 bases lying between them. CDR3 length: 14 amino acids. This CDR3 is CASSPNGENYGYTF. The CDR3 DNA reads as TGCGCCAGCAGCCCGAACGGGGAAAACTATGGCTACACCTTC.

This rearrangement joins TRBV5-1 to TRBJ2-1, with TRBD2 matching over 7 bases. J lost 8 bases, V lost 1 base, and 9 bases had no gene match. Per the germline V gene, CDR1 is SGHRS and CDR2 is YFSETQ. This CDR3 contains 15 residues. CDR3 bases: TGCGCCAGCAGCTTGTTATTGCGGGAGACGGATGAGCAGTTCTTC. Protein: CASSLLLRETDEQFF.

The rearrangement links TRBV15 to TRBJ1-1, with D perhaps matching TRBD1 (6 bases). V was clipped by 0 bases and J by 8 bases, with 10 bases between them. The CDR3 is 13 amino acids. From germline, CDR1 is LNHNV and CDR2 YYDKDF (reference sequence). CDR3 amino acids: CATSRDLGTEAFF. CDR3 in DNA: TGTGCCACCAGCAGAGATCTGGGGACAGAAGCTTTCTTT.

This chain uses TRBV19 with TRBJ1-1, with D possibly being TRBD1 (5 bases). The CDR3 totals 15 residues. V dropped 2 bases and J dropped 1 base, with 11 bases sitting between them. Germline loops: CDR1 LNHDA, CDR2 SQIVND (reference sequence). The CDR3 spells CASSIQGRGNTEAFF. The CDR3 DNA reads as TGTGCCAGTAGTATACAGGGAAGGGGGAACACTGAAGCTTTCTTT.

The gene calls are TRBV2 and TRBJ2-1; 11 nucleotides match TRBD1. V lost 5 bases and J lost 3; bases outside the gene matches: 3. Germline-derived CDR1 and CDR2 are SNHLY and FYNNEI. The CDR3 has 15 amino acids. The CDR3 loop is CASSWDRGYYNEQFF. Written as DNA, the CDR3 is TGTGCCAGCAGTTGGGACAGGGGGTACTACAATGAGCAGTTCTTC.

The V call is TRBV15, the J call TRBJ2-5; 13 bases are a match to TRBD2. Germline V gene lookup returns CDR1 LNHNV and CDR2 YYDKDF (reference sequence). The CDR3 spans 16 residues. The junction had 8 bases not matched to a gene; V was cut back by 5 bases and J by 5 bases. CDR3 in amino acids: CATSSRSTSGRETQYF. In DNA, the CDR3 is TGTGCCACCAGCTCACGATCGACTAGCGGGAGGGAGACCCAGTACTTC. Looking up the rest from reference TRBV15 and TRBJ2-5 gives the full variable domain: DAMVIQNPRYQVTQFGKPVTLSCSQTLNHNVMYWYQQKSSQAPKLLFHYYDKDFNNEADTPDNFQSRRPNTSFCFLDIRSPGLGDTAMYLCATSSRSTSGRETQYFGPGTRLLVL.

The chain has TRBV5-1 and TRBJ2-7; 7 bases are shared with TRBD1. The CDR3 totals 15 residues. CDR1 is SGHRS and CDR2 is YFSETQ in the germline V gene. V lost 4 bases to trimming and J lost 2 bases; unmatched junction nucleotides: 9. The CDR3 sequence: CASSLMLTGTYEQYF. For the CDR3, the DNA is TGCGCCAGCAGCCTCATGCTGACAGGGACCTACGAGCAGTACTTC. The full variable domain, in which reference TRBV5-1 and TRBJ2-7 provide the parts outside the CDR3, is KAGVTQTPRYLIKTRGQQVTLSCSPISGHRSVSWYQQTPGQGLQFLFEYFSETQRNKGNFPGRFSGRQFSNSRSEMNVSTLELGDSALYLCASSLMLTGTYEQYFGPGTRLTVT.

The genes are TRBV6-1 and TRBJ1-6, with 8 bases identical to TRBD1. Germline CDR1 is MNHNS and CDR2 is SASEGT. V was clipped by 2 bases and J by 7 bases; unmatched bases: 7. The CDR3 runs 16 residues. Here the CDR3 DNA reads TGTGCCAGCAGTGAAAGTCGGACAGGGTGGAATTCACCCCTCCACTTT. It codes for CASSESRTGWNSPLHF.